Listed here is a single TCR beta chain. This entry belongs to a study of PD-L1 blockade in urothelial cancer. Sequencing was performed with immunoSEQ multiplex PCR; in TCRdb, only in-frame clones are kept and a portion is missing. The table includes 29,000 or so clones, around 84% detected once. This sample's time point: peripheral blood 6 weeks after treatment start. V lost 5 bases, J lost 6 bases, and 9 bases stayed unmatched. CDR3 length equals 15 residues. Germline V gives CDR1 LNHDA, CDR2 SQIVND (reference sequence). The sequenced sample was PBMCs, obtained around atezolizumab (anti-PD-L1) treatment. The source is a man between 70 and 80 years old with urothelial cancer. The rearrangement joins TRBV19 to TRBJ1-2, with TRBD1 identical over 10 bases. CDR3 protein: CASSFPGQGIDGYTF. The CDR3 DNA is TGTGCCAGTAGTTTTCCGGGACAGGGGATTGATGGCTACACCTTC.